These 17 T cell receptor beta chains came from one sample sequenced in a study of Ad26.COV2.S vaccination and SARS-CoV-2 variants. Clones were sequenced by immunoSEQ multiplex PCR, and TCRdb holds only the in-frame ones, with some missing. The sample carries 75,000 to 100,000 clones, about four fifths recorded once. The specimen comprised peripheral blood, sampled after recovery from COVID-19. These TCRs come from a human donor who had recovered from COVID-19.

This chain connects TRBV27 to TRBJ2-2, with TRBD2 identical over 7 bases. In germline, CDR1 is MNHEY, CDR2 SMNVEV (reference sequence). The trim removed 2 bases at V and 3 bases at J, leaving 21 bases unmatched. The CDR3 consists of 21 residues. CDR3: CASSLRSVSGLVRRDTGELFF. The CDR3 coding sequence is TGTGCCAGCAGTTTAAGGTCGGTGTCTGGACTAGTCCGTAGGGACACCGGGGAGCTGTTTTTT.

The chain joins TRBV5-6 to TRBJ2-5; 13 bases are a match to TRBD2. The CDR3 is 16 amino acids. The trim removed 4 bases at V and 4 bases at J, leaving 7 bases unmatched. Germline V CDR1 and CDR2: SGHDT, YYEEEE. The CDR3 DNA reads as TGTGCCAGCAGCCTGAGACTAGCGGGAGGTGGAGAGACCCAGTACTTC. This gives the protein CASSLRLAGGGETQYF.

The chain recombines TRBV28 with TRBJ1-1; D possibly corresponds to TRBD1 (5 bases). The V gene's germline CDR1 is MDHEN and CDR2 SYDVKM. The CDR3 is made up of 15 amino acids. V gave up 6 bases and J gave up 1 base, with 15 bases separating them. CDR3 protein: CASSPWSQGNTEAFF. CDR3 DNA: TGTGCCAGCAGCCCCTGGTCTCAGGGGAACACTGAAGCTTTCTTT.

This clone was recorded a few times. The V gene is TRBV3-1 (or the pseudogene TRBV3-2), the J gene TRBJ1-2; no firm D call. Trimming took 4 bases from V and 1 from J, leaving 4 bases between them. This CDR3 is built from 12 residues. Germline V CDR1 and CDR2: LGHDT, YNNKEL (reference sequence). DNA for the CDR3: TGTGCCAGCAGCCGTCTTAACTATGGCTACACCTTC. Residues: CASSRLNYGYTF.

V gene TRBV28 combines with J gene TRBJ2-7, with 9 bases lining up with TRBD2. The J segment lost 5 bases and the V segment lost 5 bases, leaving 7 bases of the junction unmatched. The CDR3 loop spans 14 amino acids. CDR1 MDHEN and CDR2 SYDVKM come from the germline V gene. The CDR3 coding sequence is TGTGCCAGCAGTGAGGGACTAGCTAGCAACGAGCAGTACTTC. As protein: CASSEGLASNEQYF.

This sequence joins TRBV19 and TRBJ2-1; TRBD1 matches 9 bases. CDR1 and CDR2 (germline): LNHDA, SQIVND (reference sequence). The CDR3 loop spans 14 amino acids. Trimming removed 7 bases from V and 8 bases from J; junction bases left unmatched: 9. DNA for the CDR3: TGTGCCAGTAAGGCCCGGACAGGGGCGGATGAGCAGTTCTTC. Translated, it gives CASKARTGADEQFF.

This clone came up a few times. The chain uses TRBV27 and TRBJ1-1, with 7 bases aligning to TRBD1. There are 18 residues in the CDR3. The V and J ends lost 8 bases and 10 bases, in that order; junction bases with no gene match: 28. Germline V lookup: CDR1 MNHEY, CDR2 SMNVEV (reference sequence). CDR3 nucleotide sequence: TGTGCCAGCGCAAGGGAACAGGGGTTTTTCACTTCACTCGGGGGAGCTTTCTTT. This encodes CASAREQGFFTSLGGAFF.

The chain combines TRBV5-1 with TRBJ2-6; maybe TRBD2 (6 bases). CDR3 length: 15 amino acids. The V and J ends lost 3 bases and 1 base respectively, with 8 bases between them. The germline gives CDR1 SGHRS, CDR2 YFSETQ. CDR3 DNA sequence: TGCGCCAGCAGCTCGACTAGGTCTGGGGCCAACGTCCTGACTTTC. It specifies CASSSTRSGANVLTF.

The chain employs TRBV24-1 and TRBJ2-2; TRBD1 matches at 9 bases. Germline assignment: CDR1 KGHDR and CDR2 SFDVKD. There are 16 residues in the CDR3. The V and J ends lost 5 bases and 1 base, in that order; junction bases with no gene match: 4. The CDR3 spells CATSGTGQGNTGELFF. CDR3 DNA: TGTGCCACCAGTGGCACGGGACAGGGGAACACCGGGGAGCTGTTTTTT.

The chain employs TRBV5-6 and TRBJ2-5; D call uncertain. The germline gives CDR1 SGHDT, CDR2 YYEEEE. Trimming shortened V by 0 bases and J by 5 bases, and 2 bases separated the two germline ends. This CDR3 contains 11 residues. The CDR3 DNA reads TGTGCCAGCAGCTTGGCCGAGACCCAGTACTTC. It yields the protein CASSLAETQYF.

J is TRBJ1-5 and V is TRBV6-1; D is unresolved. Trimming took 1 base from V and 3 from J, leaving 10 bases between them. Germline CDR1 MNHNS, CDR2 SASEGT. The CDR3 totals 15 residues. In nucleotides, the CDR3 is TGTGCCAGCAGTGAAGAGTGGCCAGACAATCAGCCCCAGCATTTT. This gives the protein CASSEEWPDNQPQHF.

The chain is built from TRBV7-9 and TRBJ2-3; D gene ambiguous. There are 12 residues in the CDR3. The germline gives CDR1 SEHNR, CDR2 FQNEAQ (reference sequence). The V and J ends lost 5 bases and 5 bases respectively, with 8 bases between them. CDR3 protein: CASSPAVDTQYF. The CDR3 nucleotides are TGTGCCAGCAGCCCGGCGGTAGATACGCAGTATTTT.

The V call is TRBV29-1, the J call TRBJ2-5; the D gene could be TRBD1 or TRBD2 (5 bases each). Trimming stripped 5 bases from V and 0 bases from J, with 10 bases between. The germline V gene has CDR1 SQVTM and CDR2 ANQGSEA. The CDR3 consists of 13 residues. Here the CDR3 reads CSVQGAYQETQYF. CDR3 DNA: TGCAGCGTTCAGGGAGCGTACCAAGAGACCCAGTACTTC.

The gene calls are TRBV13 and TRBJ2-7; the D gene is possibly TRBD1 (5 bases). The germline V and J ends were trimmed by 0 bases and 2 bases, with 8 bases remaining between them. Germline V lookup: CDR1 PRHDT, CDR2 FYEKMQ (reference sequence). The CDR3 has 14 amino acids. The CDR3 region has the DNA TGTGCCAGCAGCTTAGGTACAGGAACCTACGAGCAGTACTTC. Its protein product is CASSLGTGTYEQYF.

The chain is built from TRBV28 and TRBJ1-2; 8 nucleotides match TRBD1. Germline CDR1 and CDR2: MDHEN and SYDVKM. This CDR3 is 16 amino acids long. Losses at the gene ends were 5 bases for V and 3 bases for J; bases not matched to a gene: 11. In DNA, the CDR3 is TGTGCCAGCAGTGATCATATCAGGGGGCTCTACTATGGCTACACCTTC. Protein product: CASSDHIRGLYYGYTF.

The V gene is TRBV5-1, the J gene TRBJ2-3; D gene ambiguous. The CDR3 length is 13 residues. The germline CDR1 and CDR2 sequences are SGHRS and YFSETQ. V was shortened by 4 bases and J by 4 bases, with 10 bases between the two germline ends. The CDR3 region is CASSRDGADTQYF. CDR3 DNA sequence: TGCGCCAGCAGCAGGGATGGAGCAGATACGCAGTATTTT.

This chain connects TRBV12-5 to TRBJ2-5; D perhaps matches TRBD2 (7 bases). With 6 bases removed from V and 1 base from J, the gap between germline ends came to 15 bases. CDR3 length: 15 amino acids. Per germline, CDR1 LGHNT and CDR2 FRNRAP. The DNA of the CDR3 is TGTGCTAGTGGCCGGGGGGCAGTGGGCCAAGAGACCCAGTACTTC. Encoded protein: CASGRGAVGQETQYF. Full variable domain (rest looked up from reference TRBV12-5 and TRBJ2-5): DARVTQTPRHKVTEMGQEVTMRCQPILGHNTVFWYRQTMMQGLELLAYFRNRAPLDDSGMPKDRFSAEMPDATLATLKIQPSEPRDSAVYFCASGRGAVGQETQYFGPGTRLLVL.